What follows are 17 T cell receptor beta chains derived from one specimen sequenced in a study of immune heterogeneity within non-small cell lung tumors. The TCR beta CDR3 region underwent multiplex PCR amplification with 32 V and 13 J primers. TCRdb used MiXCR to reprocess the multiplex PCR reads, holding one entry per CDR3 protein. The table shows 9,000 to 13,000 distinct CDR3 sequences, with approximately 31% occurring only once. Bulk tumor genomic DNA constituted the template, at 550 to 750 ng per sample. The authors collected several far-apart biopsies from each primary tumor during surgery. The study enrolled patients with untreated, newly diagnosed non-small cell lung cancer who underwent curative surgery. Sequencing was performed on lung tumor tissue. The receptors derive from a woman aged 45-59 years with non-small cell lung cancer.

This clonotype was recorded at least ten times. The rearrangement joins TRBV6-2 or TRBV6-3 to TRBJ2-7; TRBD1 or TRBD2 may be the D gene (5 bases each). The CDR3 length is 14 residues. The V gene's germline CDR1 is MNHEY and CDR2 SVGEGT. Trimming left V 7 bases short and J 2 bases short, with 15 bases between. The CDR3 DNA reads as TGTGCCAGCATAGGGGACCGACGGCCCTACGAGCAGTACTTC. This gives the protein CASIGDRRPYEQYF.

In this sample, this clonotype turned up many times. This chain joins TRBV7-9 and TRBJ1-5; no reliable D call. Between the trimmed V and J ends, which lost 0 bases and 8 bases, there was a span of 11 bases. CDR1 is SEHNR and CDR2 is FQNEAQ in the germline V gene (reference sequence). The CDR3 consists of 14 residues. The CDR3 region is CASSLANSREPQHF. CDR3 nucleotides: TGTGCCAGCAGCTTAGCGAATTCGAGGGAGCCCCAGCATTTT.

This sequence joins TRBV5-1 and TRBJ2-6, with TRBD1 matching over 9 bases. Per the germline V gene, CDR1 is SGHRS and CDR2 is YFSETQ. The CDR3 totals 17 residues. Unmatched junction bases numbered 7, after V lost 6 bases and J lost 0 bases. CDR3 protein: CASTGDRESSGANVLTF. In DNA form, the CDR3 reads TGCGCCAGCACAGGGGACAGGGAAAGCTCTGGGGCCAACGTCCTGACTTTC.

V and J are TRBV6-5 and TRBJ2-2; D gene unclear. Germline CDR1 reads MNHEY; CDR2 reads SVGAGI. The V gene lost 2 bases and the J gene lost 0 bases, with 7 bases spanning the gap. The CDR3 spans 15 residues. CDR3 sequence (DNA): TGTGCCAGCAGTTACCACGATACGAACACCGGGGAGCTGTTTTTT. This encodes CASSYHDTNTGELFF.

On this clonotype: This may stem from a read error, because a much larger clone lies one nucleotide away. This chain joins TRBV11-2 and TRBJ2-1; 7 bases match TRBD1. TRBJ2-7 explains the end of the DNA better; the J call may be wrong. This CDR3 has 15 amino acids. Germline V CDR1 and CDR2: SGHAT, FQNNGV. The CDR3 DNA reads TGTGCCAGCAGCTTATACACCGTGGGACAGAATGAGCAGTACTTC. Amino acids: CASSLYTVGQNEQYF.

CDR3 sequence: CASSWTSGQQETQYF. The CDR3 DNA reads TGCGCCAGCAGCTGGACTAGCGGCCAGCAAGAGACCCAGTACTTC. This rearrangement joins TRBV5-1 to TRBJ2-5, with 10 bases matching TRBD2. CDR1 SGHRS and CDR2 YFSETQ come from the germline V gene. The CDR3 runs to 15 residues. The junction had 4 bases not matched to a gene; V was cut back by 3 bases and J by 2 bases.

The sample holds a few counts of this clonotype. The CDR3 loop reads CASTLQETQYF. The DNA for the CDR3 is TGTGCCAGCACACTTCAAGAGACCCAGTACTTC. This chain joins TRBV6-1 and TRBJ2-5; D is undetermined. The V end lost 7 bases, the J end lost 2 bases, and 5 bases lay between the germline ends. There are 11 residues in the CDR3. From germline, CDR1 is MNHNS and CDR2 SASEGT.

This clonotype is labeled medium-sized. V is TRBV20-1 and J is TRBJ1-2; weak D call: TRBD1 (6 bases). The germline gives CDR1 DFQATT, CDR2 SNEGSKA (reference sequence). The CDR3 extends over 14 amino acids. Trimming took off 3 bases at V and 0 bases at J, with 11 bases between the two ends. The CDR3 DNA sequence: TGCAGTGCTAGGGGGGGGGCGGCTAACTATGGCTACACCTTC. It codes for CSARGGAANYGYTF.

This clonotype turned up a few times. The chain recombines TRBV6-1 with TRBJ1-1; no clear D gene. CDR3 length equals 15 residues. V lost 0 bases, J lost 3 bases, and 11 bases lay in between. Germline CDR1 and CDR2: MNHNS and SASEGT. The CDR3 is CASSEAPPKDTEAFF. CDR3 DNA sequence: TGTGCCAGCAGTGAAGCTCCCCCCAAGGACACTGAAGCTTTCTTT.

This clonotype was found many times. At one end the junction does not follow the germline gene, possibly because of a read error. The genes are TRBV6-1 and TRBJ2-7; 8 nucleotides match TRBD1. Looked up from germline, CDR1 is MNHNS and CDR2 is SASEGT. CDR3 size: 14 residues. The CDR3 DNA follows: TGTGCCAGCAGCGAAGACAGGGGATCCTACGAGCAGTACTTC. This codes for CASSEDRGSYEQYF.

This clonotype came up once. This could be a read error, since a much larger clone is one nucleotide away. The rearrangement joins TRBV24-1 to TRBJ2-3; 8 nucleotides align to TRBD2. Germline V CDR1 and CDR2: KGHDR, SFDVKD. This CDR3 is built from 15 residues. CDR3 protein: CATSDSAGDTGTQYF. The CDR3 DNA is TGTGCCACCAGTGATTCAGCGGGGGACACAGGTACGCAGTATTTT.

This clonotype was detected many times. The chain couples TRBV18 to TRBJ2-7; D unclear. CDR1 and CDR2 from the germline V gene are KGHSH and LQKENI. Trimming cost V 4 bases and J 3 bases, with 4 bases left between them. This CDR3 has 11 residues. CDR3 in DNA: TGTGCCAGCTCACTGGGCTACGAGCAGTACTTC. Protein product: CASSLGYEQYF.

By sample fraction, this clonotype is medium-sized. This chain links TRBV19 with TRBJ1-5; no firm D call. Trimming stripped 5 bases from V and 1 base from J, with 12 bases between. The CDR3 runs 15 residues. Germline values: CDR1 LNHDA, CDR2 SQIVND (reference sequence). Written as DNA, the CDR3 is TGTGCCAGTAGTCTCCGGACGGGAAGCAATCAGCCCCAGCATTTT. Translated, it gives CASSLRTGSNQPQHF.

In regard to this clonotype: This may come from a read error, since a much larger clone is one base off. The chain carries TRBV20-1 and TRBJ2-1; D is undetermined. V lost 3 bases to trimming and J lost 2 bases, with 8 bases between them. Germline V gene data show CDR1 as DFQATT and CDR2 as SNEGSKA (reference sequence). This CDR3 has 13 residues. CDR3 sequence reads: CSASGPPYNEQFF. Here the CDR3 DNA reads TGCAGTGCTAGCGGCCCCCCCTACAATGAGCAGTTCTTC.

This clonotype was detected only a few times. The V call is TRBV18, the J call TRBJ2-1, with a possible D match to TRBD2 (5 bases). V lost 3 bases and J lost 9, with 15 bases in between. This CDR3 is built from 14 residues. The germline V gene encodes CDR1 KGHSH and CDR2 LQKENI. The CDR3 spells CASSPTTHGGEQFF. CDR3 DNA sequence: TGTGCCAGCTCACCGACTACCCATGGAGGTGAGCAGTTCTTC.

By its share, this clonotype is medium-sized (0.01 to 0.1%). This sequence joins TRBV11-2 and TRBJ2-7, with a possible D match to TRBD1 (5 bases). Looked up from germline, CDR1 is SGHAT and CDR2 is FQNNGV. The CDR3 is 15 residues long. V gave up 5 bases and J gave up 1 base, with 15 bases separating them. The CDR3 region is CASSPIRGTSYEQYF. CDR3 coding DNA: TGTGCCAGCAGCCCCATAAGGGGAACTTCCTACGAGCAGTACTTC.

This chain joins TRBV6-2 or TRBV6-3 and TRBJ2-5, with TRBD2 identical over 14 bases. The V gene's germline CDR1 is MNHEY and CDR2 SVGEGT. The CDR3 totals 16 residues. Unmatched junction bases numbered 7, after V lost 6 bases and J lost 4 bases. This CDR3 reads CASRPGLAGGGETQYF. CDR3 nucleotide sequence: TGTGCCAGCAGACCCGGACTAGCGGGAGGTGGAGAGACCCAGTACTTC.